Reported below is one T cell receptor beta chain. Its antigen is not identified. Each TCR library used 3500 ng of total RNA. cDNA synthesis was performed in eight separate reactions for each sample. TCRdb reprocessed the 5' RACE reads and reports one entry per CDR3 protein, with no DNA. Recorded for this sample: 300,000 to 450,000 distinct CDR3 sequences. This entry belongs to a study of monozygotic twins with inflammatory bowel disease. Study-level results: Varying immunosuppressive regimens may have increased patient repertoire variability.

Germline V lookup: CDR1 SGDLS, CDR2 YYNGEE. This CDR3 comprises 14 residues. V usage is TRBV9 and J usage is TRBJ2-4; TCRdb calls TRBD2, which cannot be checked without DNA. Specimen: blood. This clonotype was obtained from a human donor with ulcerative colitis or Crohn's disease, or a healthy co-twin of an affected twin (not recorded which). The CDR3 here is CASSPQGRANIQYF.